These T cell receptor beta chains were read from a single sample in a study of molecular identifiers for immune sequencing clone quantification. TCRdb re-called the PCR reads with MiXCR, one entry per CDR3 protein. The data contain 50,000 to 65,000 distinct CDR3 sequences, approximately 25% of them singletons. Sequencing was performed on naive CD8+ T cells from blood, with Jurkat cell RNA spiked in. These receptors were taken from a human donor in good health. Some libraries in this study had Jurkat cell RNA spiked in. Both conserved end residues are trimmed from each CDR3. A D gene is named only where the DNA matches it firmly.

d_call | j_call | v_call | cdr3_aa
TRBD1 | TRBJ1-1 | TRBV4-3 | ASSHVVKRTGGSMAF
- | TRBJ2-1 | TRBV11-3 | ASSLDLTDNEQF
- | TRBJ2-3 | TRBV2 | ASSERTSNTDTQY
- | TRBJ1-1 | TRBV5-1 | ASRFVGQMNTEAF
- | TRBJ2-4 | TRBV7-9 | ASSLGGPKNIQY
TRBD1 | TRBJ1-5 | TRBV5-5 | ASRMDRGGNQPQH
- | TRBJ2-7 | TRBV6-2/TRBV6-3 | ASSWGLEGEQY
- | TRBJ2-7 | TRBV29-1 | SVQWVGSVPYEQY
TRBD2 | TRBJ2-7 | TRBV9 | ASSVVAGAAEQY
- | TRBJ1-1 | TRBV29-1 | SVELGFTEAF
- | TRBJ2-3 | TRBV18 | ASSPLGRPEVDTQY
TRBD1 | TRBJ2-1 | TRBV6-2/TRBV6-3 | ASSRGTGKNEQF
- | TRBJ2-4 | TRBV5-6 | ACSFSRSPGYLAKNIQY
TRBD1 | TRBJ2-3 | TRBV7-9 | ASSWTGSDTQY
TRBD1 | TRBJ2-1 | TRBV5-1 | ASSSLPGQSTREQF
- | TRBJ2-3 | TRBV21-1 | ASSGEREGPGDTQY
- | TRBJ2-7 | TRBV20-1 | SARHSVLYEQY
- | TRBJ1-6 | TRBV27 | ASSTLEEDSPLH
- | TRBJ2-2 | TRBV11-3 | ASSLEAETGELF
- | TRBJ2-7 | TRBV4-3 | ASSQEVDSYEQY
- | TRBJ2-7 | TRBV12-2 | ASRFALEGDYEQY
- | TRBJ1-4 | TRBV27 | ASRGFMAFSEKLF
TRBD2 | TRBJ2-3 | TRBV7-9 | ASRDGLAGGRDTQY
- | TRBJ2-7 | TRBV20-1 | SARAVGSGEQY
TRBD1 | TRBJ1-2 | TRBV3-1 | ASSQEDRANYGYT
- | TRBJ1-1 | TRBV12-3/TRBV12-4 | ASSLYPGTEAF
- | TRBJ2-6 | TRBV7-9 | ASSSTVSASGANVLT
- | TRBJ2-1 | TRBV9 | ASQGGVSSYNEQF
- | TRBJ1-2 | TRBV29-1 | SVPRGGGYT
- | TRBJ2-1 | TRBV13 | ASSLRVSYNEQF
- | TRBJ2-1 | TRBV27 | ASSPEGSYSYNEQF
- | TRBJ2-1 | TRBV4-1 | ASSAGGRNEQF
- | TRBJ2-7 | TRBV6-5 | ASSYRGYAYEQY
- | TRBJ1-3 | TRBV7-6 | ASSHKGAGNTIY
- | TRBJ1-6 | TRBV4-1 | ASSQPRTGVNSPLH
TRBD2 | TRBJ2-3 | TRBV10-3 | ATTPGLEDRVTDTQY
- | TRBJ2-7 | TRBV12-3/TRBV12-4 | ASSSDWGSYEQY
- | TRBJ2-7 | TRBV5-1 | ASSLGNAFTHEQY
- | TRBJ1-1 | TRBV18 | ASSPWGPEAF
- | TRBJ2-7 | TRBV20-1 | SAKETRLIEQY
- | TRBJ2-3 | TRBV7-6 | ASSLDPTDTQY
- | TRBJ1-1 | TRBV4-3 | ASSQERATENTEAF
- | TRBJ2-7 | TRBV4-1 | ASSPNWGEVYEQY
TRBD2 | TRBJ2-5 | TRBV13 | ASSQGLAGFGEETQY
TRBD1 | TRBJ1-2 | TRBV4-1 | ATKQGEDYGYT
- | TRBJ2-7 | TRBV6-9 | ASSPPRRNREQY